This record covers a single T cell receptor (beta chain). Libraries were prepared by immunoSEQ multiplex PCR; TCRdb keeps only in-frame clonotypes and omits some of them. Among fewer than 80,000 clones listed, more than 85% were seen once. V was trimmed by 5 bases and J by 0 bases, leaving 11 bases between them. The CDR3 runs to 15 residues. Germline assignment: CDR1 SNHLY and CDR2 FYNNEI. This entry belongs to a study of T cell changes during pregnancy in multiple sclerosis. The sequenced sample was CD4+ T cells from peripheral blood mononuclear cells, obtained in the third trimester of pregnancy. The sequence was obtained from a female donor in good health, enrolled as a control in a pregnancy study. The V gene is TRBV2, the J gene TRBJ2-1, with TRBD2 as a possible D gene (5 bases). The CDR3 here is CASSIDYSSYNEQFF. CDR3 bases: TGTGCCAGCAGTATAGACTACAGCTCCTACAATGAGCAGTTCTTC. Using reference TRBV2 and TRBJ2-1 for the parts outside the CDR3, the full variable domain is EPEVTQTPSHQVTQMGQEVILRCVPISNHLYFYWYRQILGQKVEFLVSFYNNEISEKSEIFDDQFSVERPDGSNFTLKIRSTKLEDSAMYFCASSIDYSSYNEQFFGPGTRLTVL.